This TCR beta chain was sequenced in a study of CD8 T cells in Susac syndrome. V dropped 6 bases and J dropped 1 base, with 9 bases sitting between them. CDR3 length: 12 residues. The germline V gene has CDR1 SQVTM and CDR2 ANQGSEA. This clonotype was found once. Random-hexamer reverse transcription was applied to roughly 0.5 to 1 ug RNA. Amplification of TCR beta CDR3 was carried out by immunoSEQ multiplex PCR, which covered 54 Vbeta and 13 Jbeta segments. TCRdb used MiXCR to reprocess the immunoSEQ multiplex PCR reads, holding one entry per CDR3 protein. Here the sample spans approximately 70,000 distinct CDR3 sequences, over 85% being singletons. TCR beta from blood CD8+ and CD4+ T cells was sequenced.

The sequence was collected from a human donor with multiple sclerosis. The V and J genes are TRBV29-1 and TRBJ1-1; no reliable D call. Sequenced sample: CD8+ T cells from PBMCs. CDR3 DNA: TGCAGCGTGCCCCTTAAGAACACTGAAGCTTTCTTT. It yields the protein CSVPLKNTEAFF.